These 11 T cell receptor beta chains were sequenced from one sample in a study of T cell clonotyping in hematopoietic cell transplantation. The time point denotes: recipient sample about 28 days before transplant, after cytoreduction. TCRdb's copy holds only in-frame clones and misses some; the assay was immunoSEQ multiplex PCR. Found here are 25,000 to 35,000 clones, approximately 77% of them singletons; the top ten hold around 6.3%. The specimen was peripheral blood mononuclear cells, collected before stem cell transplant. Receptors originate from a man in his fifties or sixties with myelodysplastic syndrome. Some clones in this sample may be carry-over from other donors' samples.

The genes are TRBV11-2 and TRBJ2-7; 14 bases map to TRBD2. Germline V gene data show CDR1 as SGHAT and CDR2 as FQNNGV. Trimming at V came to 1 base and at J to 0 bases, leaving 8 bases not matched to a gene. The CDR3 loop spans 19 amino acids. The CDR3 region is CASSLGRTSGGWSSYEQYF. The CDR3 DNA is TGTGCCAGCAGCTTAGGGAGGACTAGCGGGGGGTGGAGCTCCTACGAGCAGTACTTC.

This chain joins TRBV30 and TRBJ2-6, with D uncertain. The V gene's germline CDR1 is GTSNPN and CDR2 SVGIG (reference sequence). The V and J ends lost 8 bases and 0 bases respectively, with 8 bases between them. The CDR3 is 13 amino acids. The CDR3 DNA sequence: TGTGCCCGGTCGAGCTCTGGGGCCAACGTCCTGACTTTC. Residues: CARSSSGANVLTF.

The gene calls are TRBV9 and TRBJ2-5; D is unresolved. Germline-derived CDR1 and CDR2 are SGDLS and YYNGEE. The V end was cut by 3 bases, the J end by 1 base, with 16 bases between. The CDR3 has 16 amino acids. CDR3 sequence: CASSGLVDPVQETQYF. CDR3 bases: TGTGCCAGCAGCGGACTTGTGGACCCAGTCCAAGAGACCCAGTACTTC.

The chain employs TRBV2 and TRBJ2-7, with 10 bases aligning to TRBD2. CDR1 is SNHLY, CDR2 FYNNEI, per germline. The CDR3 is made up of 15 amino acids. V lost 7 bases, J lost 3 bases, and 9 bases stayed unmatched. This CDR3 is CASNALAGAFYEQYF. The CDR3 DNA sequence: TGTGCCAGCAACGCGCTAGCGGGAGCATTCTACGAGCAGTACTTC.

The gene calls are TRBV30 and TRBJ2-6; D is unresolved. This CDR3 comprises 14 residues. Trimming left V 1 base short and J 0 bases short, with 4 bases between. Germline values: CDR1 GTSNPN, CDR2 SVGIG (reference sequence). CDR3 nucleotides: TGTGCCTGGAGTGAAATCTCTGGGGCCAACGTCCTGACTTTC. This codes for CAWSEISGANVLTF. The full variable domain, in which reference TRBV30 and TRBJ2-6 provide the parts outside the CDR3, is SQTIHQWPATLVQPVGSPLSLECTVEGTSNPNLYWYRQAAGRGLQLLFYSVGIGQISSEVPQNLSASRPQDRQFILSSKKLLLSDSGFYLCAWSEISGANVLTFGAGSRLTVL.

This clone was seen a handful of times. This chain links TRBV9 with TRBJ1-1; TRBD1 aligns across 11 bases. Germline values: CDR1 SGDLS, CDR2 YYNGEE. The CDR3 sequence is 15 residues long. Trimming at V came to 3 bases and at J to 4 bases, leaving 5 bases not matched to a gene. This CDR3 is CASSGTGTGGTEAFF. For the CDR3, the DNA is TGTGCCAGCAGCGGAACCGGGACAGGGGGCACTGAAGCTTTCTTT.

The chain employs TRBV6-5 and TRBJ1-1; D is perhaps TRBD1 (5 bases). The CDR3 has 11 residues. The germline CDR1 and CDR2 sequences are MNHEY and SVGAGI. Between the trimmed V and J ends, which lost 2 bases and 8 bases, there was a span of 6 bases. CDR3 loop: CASSYRDEAFF. CDR3 DNA: TGTGCCAGCAGTTACCGGGACGAAGCTTTCTTT.

This clone is a singleton in its sample. V gene TRBV5-6 combines with J gene TRBJ2-7, with a tentative D call TRBD1 (6 bases). The CDR3 has 13 amino acids. The V end was cut by 4 bases, the J end by 4 bases, with 12 bases between. Germline V lookup: CDR1 SGHDT, CDR2 YYEEEE. The CDR3 protein is CASSPGHPYEQYF. The CDR3 DNA sequence: TGTGCCAGCAGCCCGGGACACCCGTACGAGCAGTACTTC. The full variable domain, rest sourced from reference TRBV5-6 and TRBJ2-7, is DAGVTQSPTHLIKTRGQQVTLRCSPKSGHDTVSWYQQALGQGPQFIFQYYEEEERQRGNFPDRFSGHQFPNYSSELNVNALLLGDSALYLCASSPGHPYEQYFGPGTRLTVT.

This clone is a singleton in its sample. V and J are TRBV9 and TRBJ2-5; D is perhaps TRBD2 (5 bases). Germline V gene sequence: CDR1 SGDLS, CDR2 YYNGEE. This CDR3 region has 11 residues. Trimming took 3 bases from V and 7 from J, leaving 7 bases between them. CDR3 coding DNA: TGTGCCAGCAGCGGAGGGAGGACCCAGTACTTC. It yields the protein CASSGGRTQYF.

Written as DNA, the CDR3 is TGTGCCAGCAGCCCTGCTCAAGTCAATCAGCCCCAGCATTTT. Protein sequence: CASSPAQVNQPQHF. The gene calls are TRBV2 and TRBJ1-5, with unresolved D. The ends were cut back, 6 bases at V and 3 bases at J, with 12 bases in the middle. The CDR3 consists of 14 residues. CDR1 is SNHLY and CDR2 is FYNNEI in the germline V gene.

The rearrangement uses TRBV6-5 and TRBJ2-5; 15 bases map to TRBD2. Germline loops: CDR1 MNHEY, CDR2 SVGAGI. The length of the CDR3 is 16 residues. Trimming removed 2 bases from V and 5 bases from J; junction bases left unmatched: 3. The CDR3: CASSYVGLAGGETQYF. The CDR3 nucleotides read TGTGCCAGCAGTTACGTGGGACTAGCGGGGGGTGAGACCCAGTACTTC.